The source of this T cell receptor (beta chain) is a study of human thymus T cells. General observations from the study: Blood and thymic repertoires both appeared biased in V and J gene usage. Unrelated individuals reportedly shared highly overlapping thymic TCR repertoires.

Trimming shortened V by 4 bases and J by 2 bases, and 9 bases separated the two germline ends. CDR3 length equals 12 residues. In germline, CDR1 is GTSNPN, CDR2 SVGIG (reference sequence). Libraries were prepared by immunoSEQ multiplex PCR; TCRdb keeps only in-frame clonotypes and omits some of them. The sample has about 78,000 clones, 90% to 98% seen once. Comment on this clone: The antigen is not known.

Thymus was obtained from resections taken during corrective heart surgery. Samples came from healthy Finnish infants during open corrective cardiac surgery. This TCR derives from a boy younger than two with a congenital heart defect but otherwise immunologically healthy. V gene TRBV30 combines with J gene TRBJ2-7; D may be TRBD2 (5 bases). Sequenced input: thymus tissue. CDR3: CAWNRGAYEQYF. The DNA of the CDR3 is TGTGCCTGGAATCGGGGAGCCTACGAGCAGTACTTC.